Shown below are 32 T cell receptor beta chains from a single sample sequenced in a study of blood T cell repertoires in COVID-19. TCRdb's copy holds only in-frame clones and misses some; the assay was immunoSEQ multiplex PCR. In the table there are 110,000 to 150,000 clones, over 75% of which are singletons. Sequenced material: peripheral blood. The receptors were gathered from a woman between 45 and 65 years old with acute or convalescent COVID-19.

This clone showed up just once. The chain carries TRBV12-3 or TRBV12-4 and TRBJ1-2, with TRBD1 as a possible D gene (6 bases). Trimming took off 7 bases at V and 8 bases at J, with 17 bases between the two ends. The CDR3 is 13 amino acids. For the CDR3, the DNA is TGTGCCAGCACCCGGTACAGGGCCGAAGGCTACACCTTC. This sequence encodes CASTRYRAEGYTF.

This clone was detected a few times. The junction departs from the called germline gene at one end, perhaps through a read error. This rearrangement joins TRBV7-7 to TRBJ2-1; D is possibly TRBD2 (5 bases). Per germline, CDR1 SSHAT and CDR2 FNYEAQ (reference sequence). The CDR3 runs to 13 residues. CDR3 nucleotide sequence: TGTGCTAGCAGCTTAGCCTTGGGAGATGAGCAGTTCTTC. Translating it yields CASSLALGDEQFF.

The rearrangement links TRBV3-1 (or the pseudogene TRBV3-2) to TRBJ1-1, with D perhaps matching TRBD1 (6 bases). The V and J ends lost 5 bases and 3 bases respectively, with 16 bases between them. The germline V gene has CDR1 LGHDT and CDR2 YNNKEL (reference sequence). The CDR3 is made up of 15 amino acids. The CDR3 is CASSGPGEWYTEAFF. In DNA form, the CDR3 reads TGTGCCAGCAGCGGACCAGGGGAGTGGTACACTGAAGCTTTCTTT.

This rearrangement joins TRBV27 to TRBJ1-4, with 7 nucleotides matching TRBD1. This CDR3 has 15 amino acids. J gave up 3 bases and V 8 bases, and 9 bases lay outside the gene matches. Germline-derived CDR1 and CDR2 are MNHEY and SMNVEV (reference sequence). CDR3: CASRIRDSPNEKLFF. DNA for the CDR3: TGTGCCAGCCGTATCCGGGACAGTCCTAATGAAAAACTGTTTTTT.

This CDR3 reads CASSLQGGTDTQYF. The CDR3 DNA sequence: TGTGCCAGCAGTTTACAGGGAGGGACAGATACGCAGTATTTT. This chain uses TRBV27 with TRBJ2-3; TRBD2 matches at 7 bases. V gave up 2 bases and J gave up 3 bases; unmatched junction bases: 2. This CDR3 comprises 14 residues. Germline V CDR1 and CDR2: MNHEY, SMNVEV (reference sequence).

V is TRBV6-5 and J is TRBJ1-2, with 8 bases fitting TRBD1. Germline CDR1 is MNHEY and CDR2 is SVGAGI. V dropped 6 bases and J dropped 8; count of bases not matched to a gene: 14. The CDR3 spans 15 residues. The CDR3 region has the DNA TGTGCCAGCAGGCCCTCAGGGGAGGCAGGGGGCGGCTACACCTTC. It translates to CASRPSGEAGGGYTF.

V gene TRBV5-4 combines with J gene TRBJ1-1; D remains unclear. CDR3 length: 15 residues. Germline V gives CDR1 SGHNT, CDR2 YYREEE (reference sequence). Trimming left V 0 bases short and J 1 base short, with 10 bases between. The CDR3 sequence is CASSLAVTENTEAFF. The CDR3, as DNA: TGTGCCAGCAGCTTGGCGGTTACCGAGAACACTGAAGCTTTCTTT.

The chain has TRBV5-6 and TRBJ2-2; D remains ambiguous. Per the germline V gene, CDR1 is SGHDT and CDR2 is YYEEEE. V was pared by 4 bases and J by 1 base, with 5 bases between. The CDR3 spans 13 residues. The CDR3 sequence: CASSPQNTGELFF. The CDR3 nucleotides are TGTGCCAGCAGCCCACAGAACACCGGGGAGCTGTTTTTT.

The rearrangement joins TRBV28 to TRBJ1-2; 8 bases agree with TRBD1. CDR3 length: 17 residues. Germline CDR1 is MDHEN and CDR2 is SYDVKM. The trim removed 5 bases at V and 0 bases at J, leaving 11 bases unmatched. Written as DNA, the CDR3 is TGTGCCAGCAGTCCTCCCATAGGGACAGGAACTAACTATGGCTACACCTTC. This translates into CASSPPIGTGTNYGYTF.

This sequence joins TRBV18 and TRBJ1-5; no reliable D call. This CDR3 contains 13 residues. CDR1 and CDR2 (germline): KGHSH, LQKENI. Trimming took off 0 bases at V and 9 bases at J, with 9 bases between the two ends. In DNA, the CDR3 is TGTGCCAGCTCACCACCTAACGGGGTGCCCCAGCATTTT. Translated, it gives CASSPPNGVPQHF.

CDR3 residues: CASSQDKAPTGNTYEQYF. Here the CDR3 DNA reads TGTGCCAGCAGCCAAGATAAGGCCCCTACAGGGAATACGTACGAGCAGTACTTC. The chain employs TRBV14 and TRBJ2-7, with a possible D match to TRBD1 (6 bases). Germline assignment: CDR1 SGHDN and CDR2 FVKESK. The CDR3 sequence is 18 residues long. V was shortened by 0 bases and J by 4 bases, with 22 bases between the two germline ends.

As for this clone: This sample also contains other DNA sequences that code for the same CDR3. The gene calls are TRBV6-5 and TRBJ1-1, with no clear D. This CDR3 is 13 amino acids long. Germline V gene lookup returns CDR1 MNHEY and CDR2 SVGAGI. V lost 2 bases, J lost 2 bases, and 6 bases lay in between. CDR3: CASSYLRNTEAFF. CDR3 DNA: TGTGCCAGCAGTTACCTGCGCAACACTGAAGCTTTCTTT.

CDR3 nucleotide sequence: TGTGCCAGCAGCCCAGGACTAGCGGGAACCACAGATACGCAGTATTTT. The encoded protein is CASSPGLAGTTDTQYF. V gene TRBV7-3 combines with J gene TRBJ2-3, with 12 bases matching TRBD2. The CDR3 has 16 amino acids. With V trimmed by 5 bases and J by 2 bases, 5 bases remained unmatched. Germline-derived CDR1 and CDR2 are SGHTA and FQGTGA.

J is TRBJ1-2 and V is TRBV29-1; the D is unclear. Trimming took off 6 bases at V and 3 bases at J, with 5 bases between the two ends. CDR3 length: 10 amino acids. Germline V lookup: CDR1 SQVTM, CDR2 ANQGSEA. The CDR3, as DNA: TGCAGCGTCCTTTACTATGGCTACACCTTC. Its protein product is CSVLYYGYTF.

V gene TRBV25-1 combines with J gene TRBJ2-7; maybe TRBD1 (6 bases). The CDR3 is 14 amino acids. CDR1 MGHDK and CDR2 SYGVNS come from the germline V gene. The V and J ends lost 5 bases and 0 bases respectively, with 11 bases between them. This CDR3 reads CASSLTGLSYEQYF. The CDR3 DNA sequence: TGTGCCAGCAGTTTGACAGGCCTCTCCTACGAGCAGTACTTC.

V usage is TRBV6-5 and J usage is TRBJ2-3, with a possible D match to TRBD1 (6 bases). The V end was cut by 5 bases, the J end by 1 base, with 13 bases between. The CDR3 spans 15 residues. Germline-derived CDR1 and CDR2 are MNHEY and SVGAGI. CDR3 DNA sequence: TGTGCCAGCAGTCTGACAGGAGCGCGCACAGATACGCAGTATTTT. This sequence encodes CASSLTGARTDTQYF.

The chain joins TRBV16 to TRBJ1-1, with 7 bases identical to TRBD1. The V gene end was trimmed by 4 bases and the J gene end by 4 bases; junction bases not matched to a gene: 6. The germline V gene has CDR1 KGHSY and CDR2 FQNENV. The CDR3 spans 14 residues. The CDR3 DNA sequence: TGTGCCAGCAGCCCCTCAGGGGGGACCACTGAAGCTTTCTTT. Translating gives CASSPSGGTTEAFF.

The chain joins TRBV2 to TRBJ1-1; D unclear. CDR3 size: 15 residues. Per germline, CDR1 SNHLY and CDR2 FYNNEI. V lost 7 bases and J lost 1, with 16 bases in between. Written as DNA, the CDR3 is TGTGCCAGCAAAAGTCCGGGGTCCGGGAACACTGAAGCTTTCTTT. This sequence encodes CASKSPGSGNTEAFF. The full variable domain, in which reference TRBV2 and TRBJ1-1 provide the parts outside the CDR3, is EPEVTQTPSHQVTQMGQEVILRCVPISNHLYFYWYRQILGQKVEFLVSFYNNEISEKSEIFDDQFSVERPDGSNFTLKIRSTKLEDSAMYFCASKSPGSGNTEAFFGQGTRLTVV.

This chain joins TRBV5-1 and TRBJ2-1; TRBD2 matches 12 bases. The CDR3 is made up of 17 amino acids. Germline V CDR1 and CDR2: SGHRS, YFSETQ. J was trimmed by 8 bases and V by 0 bases; bases with no gene match: 9. DNA for the CDR3: TGCGCCAGCAGCTTGGGACTAGCGGGAGATCAGACCGATGAGCAGTTCTTC. Amino acid sequence: CASSLGLAGDQTDEQFF. Supplemented by reference TRBV5-1 and TRBJ2-1, the full variable domain reads KAGVTQTPRYLIKTRGQQVTLSCSPISGHRSVSWYQQTPGQGLQFLFEYFSETQRNKGNFPGRFSGRQFSNSRSEMNVSTLELGDSALYLCASSLGLAGDQTDEQFFGPGTRLTVL.

The chain combines TRBV3-1 (or the pseudogene TRBV3-2) with TRBJ1-3; D is undetermined. The CDR3 totals 16 residues. Germline assignment: CDR1 LGHDT and CDR2 YNNKEL (reference sequence). The ends were cut back, 0 bases at V and 0 bases at J, with 9 bases in the middle. The CDR3 sequence: CASSQDPTVSGNTIYF. The CDR3 nucleotides read TGTGCCAGCAGCCAAGATCCCACGGTCTCTGGAAACACCATATATTTT.

The CDR3, as DNA: TGTGCCAGCTCACCGGACAGTTTGGAAGCTTTCTTT. It translates to CASSPDSLEAFF. This chain connects TRBV18 to TRBJ1-1; possible D gene TRBD1, 6 bases. CDR1 and CDR2 (germline): KGHSH, LQKENI. The CDR3 has 12 amino acids. The ends were cut back, 3 bases at V and 8 bases at J, with 10 bases in the middle. The full variable domain, completed using reference TRBV18 and TRBJ1-1, is NAGVMQNPRHLVRRRGQEARLRCSPMKGHSHVYWYRQLPEEGLKFMVYLQKENIIDESGMPKERFSAEFPKEGPSILRIQQVVRGDSAAYFCASSPDSLEAFFGQGTRLTVV.

This sequence joins TRBV6-2 or TRBV6-3 and TRBJ2-3, with a tentative D call TRBD1 (7 bases). CDR1 and CDR2 (germline): MNHEY, SVGEGT. Trimming removed 5 bases from V and 8 bases from J, with 20 bases in between. The CDR3 consists of 15 residues. The CDR3: CASSAGTAGLVTQYF. DNA of the CDR3: TGTGCCAGCAGTGCTGGGACAGCGGGTTTAGTTACGCAGTATTTT.

The chain joins TRBV5-6 to TRBJ1-6; TRBD1 agrees at 12 bases. Trimming cost V 4 bases and J 9 bases; bases outside gene matches: 5. The CDR3 runs 15 residues. Germline CDR1 SGHDT, CDR2 YYEEEE. The CDR3, as DNA: TGTGCCAGCAGCCTTGGGACAGGGGGCATTTCACCCCTCCACTTT. Amino acids: CASSLGTGGISPLHF.

V is TRBV10-3 and J is TRBJ2-1; D might be TRBD2 (6 bases). V lost 2 bases to trimming and J lost 5 bases, with 7 bases between them. Germline CDR1 reads ENHRY; CDR2 reads SYGVKD. CDR3 length: 13 amino acids. CDR3 loop: CAISETSHNEQFF. DNA for the CDR3: TGTGCCATCAGTGAGACTAGCCACAATGAGCAGTTCTTC.

This chain joins TRBV7-2 and TRBJ1-1; weak D call: TRBD1 (5 bases). V shed 5 bases and J shed 0 bases, with 13 bases lying between them. Germline V lookup: CDR1 SGHTA, CDR2 FQGNSA. This CDR3 comprises 15 residues. CDR3 in amino acids: CASSIGHKLNTEAFF. In nucleotides, the CDR3 is TGTGCCAGCAGCATAGGACATAAGCTGAACACTGAAGCTTTCTTT.

This chain connects TRBV7-8 to TRBJ2-1, with TRBD2 matching over 9 bases. The germline gives CDR1 SGHVS, CDR2 FQNEAQ. V lost 4 bases and J lost 10; bases outside the gene matches: 14. The CDR3 length is 16 residues. The CDR3 DNA follows: TGTGCCAGCAGCTCCCCCGGGGTTAGCGGGAGTTGGGAGCAGTTCTTC. This translates into CASSSPGVSGSWEQFF. The full variable domain, completed using reference TRBV7-8 and TRBJ2-1, is GAGVSQSPRYKVAKRGQDVALRCDPISGHVSLFWYQQALGQGPEFLTYFQNEAQLDKSGLPSDRFFAERPEGSVSTLKIQRTQQEDSAVYLCASSSPGVSGSWEQFFGPGTRLTVL.

This chain uses TRBV5-6 with TRBJ2-1; TRBD1 is a possible D gene (5 bases). Germline values: CDR1 SGHDT, CDR2 YYEEEE. Trimming stripped 2 bases from V and 0 bases from J, with 9 bases between. The CDR3 loop spans 15 amino acids. DNA for the CDR3: TGTGCCAGCAGCTTTGGACAAGTCTCCTACAATGAGCAGTTCTTC. It codes for CASSFGQVSYNEQFF.

The chain joins TRBV7-6 to TRBJ2-2, with no clear D. There are 13 residues in the CDR3. The germline V gene has CDR1 SGHVS and CDR2 FNYEAQ. V lost 6 bases and J 4 bases, leaving 9 bases between the germline ends. CDR3 sequence (DNA): TGTGCCAGCAGGAAAACTATCACCGGGGAGCTGTTTTTT. Protein product: CASRKTITGELFF.

This chain uses TRBV25-1 with TRBJ2-7; 7 bases map to TRBD2. Germline V gives CDR1 MGHDK, CDR2 SYGVNS. The CDR3 is 12 residues long. Trimming cost V 8 bases and J 6 bases; bases outside gene matches: 7. The CDR3 region is CASRGVFGEQYF. The DNA for the CDR3 is TGTGCCAGCCGGGGGGTGTTTGGCGAGCAGTACTTC.

This chain connects TRBV27 to TRBJ2-7; tentatively, D is TRBD2 (6 bases). CDR3 length: 16 residues. The V and J ends lost 5 bases and 4 bases respectively, with 21 bases between them. Germline CDR1 is MNHEY and CDR2 is SMNVEV (reference sequence). CDR3 region: CASSVGRRAGRYEQYF. CDR3 DNA: TGTGCCAGCAGTGTAGGTCGGAGGGCAGGGCGGTACGAGCAGTACTTC.

The chain recombines TRBV7-3 with TRBJ2-7; the match to TRBD2 covers 7 bases. V shed 2 bases and J 3 bases; nucleotides not matched to a gene: 7. The CDR3 consists of 15 residues. Germline-derived CDR1 and CDR2 are SGHTA and FQGTGA. The CDR3 nucleotides read TGTGCCAGCAGCTTAGAGGGAGGGGTGGGCTACGAGCAGTACTTC. Translating gives CASSLEGGVGYEQYF.

The chain combines TRBV5-1 with TRBJ2-3; no definite D call. Per germline, CDR1 SGHRS and CDR2 YFSETQ. V lost 2 bases to trimming and J lost 5 bases, with 9 bases between them. This CDR3 region has 13 residues. The DNA of the CDR3 is TGCGCCAGCAGCTTACAAGATCTAGATACGCAGTATTTT. This encodes CASSLQDLDTQYF.